This TCR beta chain comes out of a study of shared clonotypes between healthy human individuals. CDR3 length: 16 amino acids. V was pared by 1 base and J by 0 bases, with 9 bases between. Germline V gives CDR1 SGHVS, CDR2 FNYEAQ. Produced via immunoSEQ multiplex PCR; TCRdb's table is partial and in-frame only. Here the sample spans around 2,000,000 clones, 90% to 95% being singletons. V usage is TRBV7-6 and J usage is TRBJ2-2, with D possibly matching TRBD2 (7 bases). The sequence was obtained from a man younger than 35 in good health. The sequenced sample was naive CD4+ T cells sorted from blood. Subset reported: CD45RA+ positively selected. DNA of the CDR3: TGTGCCAGCAGCTTAGTCGGGGGGCCGAACACCGGGGAGCTGTTTTTT. Translation: CASSLVGGPNTGELFF.